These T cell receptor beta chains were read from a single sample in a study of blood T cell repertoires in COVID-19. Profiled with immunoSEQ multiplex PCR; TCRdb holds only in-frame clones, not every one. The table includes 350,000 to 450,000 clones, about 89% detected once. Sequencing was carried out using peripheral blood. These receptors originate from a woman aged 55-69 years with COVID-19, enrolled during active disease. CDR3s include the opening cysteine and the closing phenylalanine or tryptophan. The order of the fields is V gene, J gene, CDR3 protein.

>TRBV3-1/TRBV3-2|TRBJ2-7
CASSQYGTSGYEQYF
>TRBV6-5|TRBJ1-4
CASRTYRGEKLFF
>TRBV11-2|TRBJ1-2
CASSLEGRIAGDYGYTF
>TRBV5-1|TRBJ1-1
CASSWGGAGNTEAFF
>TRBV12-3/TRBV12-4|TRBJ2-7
CASSSGGLYEQYF
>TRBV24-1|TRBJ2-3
CATSGAAGANTDTQYF
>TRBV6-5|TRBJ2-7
CASTGTTSEQYF
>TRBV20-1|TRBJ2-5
CSTDLQKTQYF
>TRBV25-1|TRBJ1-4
CASSESGTGGEKLFF
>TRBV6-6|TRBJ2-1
CASRGTSGGNRHEQFF
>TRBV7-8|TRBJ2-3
CASSLGSGGGTDTQYF
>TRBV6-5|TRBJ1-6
CASSPGQQNSPLHF
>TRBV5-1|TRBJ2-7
CASTGQGMGQYF
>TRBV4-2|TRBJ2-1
CASSQESGGRRNEQFF
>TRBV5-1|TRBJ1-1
CASSSGTGGTEAFF
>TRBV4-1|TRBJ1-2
CASSQRGDYGYTF
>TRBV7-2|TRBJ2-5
CASSPGQGKETQYF
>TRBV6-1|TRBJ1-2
CASSEASGARYGYTF
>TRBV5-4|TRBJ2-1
CASSQIAGGYNEQFF
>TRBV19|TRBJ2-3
CASSSIAGAIPHTQYF
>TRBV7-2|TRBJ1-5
CASSLRGQGWNQPQHF
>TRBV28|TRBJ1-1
CASSALRGRYTEAFF